The clone carrying this TCR beta chain was detected only once. V lost 5 bases and J 0 bases, leaving 13 bases between the germline ends. This CDR3 comprises 16 residues. CDR1 is SEHNR and CDR2 is FQNEAQ in the germline V gene (reference sequence). This entry is derived from a study of T-cell reconstitution after alpha-beta-depleted transplantation in children. Researchers prepared the TCRbeta library using unique molecular identifiers, the study reports. In TCRdb, the PCR reads were re-called with MiXCR into one record per CDR3 protein. The sample has hundreds of thousands of distinct CDR3 sequences; roughly 33% are singletons.

This sequence originates from a human donor who donated a stem cell graft to a child with aplastic anemia. The sequenced sample was PBMCs from the stem cell graft donor, obtained from the stem cell graft. V usage is TRBV7-9 and J usage is TRBJ2-2, with D maybe TRBD1 (7 bases). The CDR3 reads CASSGRTGSNTGELFF. The CDR3 DNA reads TGTGCCAGCAGCGGGAGGACAGGTTCGAACACCGGGGAGCTGTTTTTT.